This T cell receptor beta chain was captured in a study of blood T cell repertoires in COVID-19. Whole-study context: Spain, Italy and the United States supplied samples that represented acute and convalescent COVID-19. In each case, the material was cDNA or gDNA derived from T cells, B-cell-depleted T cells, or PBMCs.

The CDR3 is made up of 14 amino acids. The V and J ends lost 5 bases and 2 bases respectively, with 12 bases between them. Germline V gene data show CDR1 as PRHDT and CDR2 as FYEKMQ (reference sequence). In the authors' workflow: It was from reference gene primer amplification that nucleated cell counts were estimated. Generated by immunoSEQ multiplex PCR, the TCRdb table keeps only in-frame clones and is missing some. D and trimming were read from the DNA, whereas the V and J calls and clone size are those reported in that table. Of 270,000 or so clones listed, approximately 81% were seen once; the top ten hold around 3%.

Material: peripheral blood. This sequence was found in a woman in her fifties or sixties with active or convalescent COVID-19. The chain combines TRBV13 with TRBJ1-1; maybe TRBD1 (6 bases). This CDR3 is CASSPGQRNTEAFF. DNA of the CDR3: TGTGCCAGCAGCCCCGGACAGAGAAACACTGAAGCTTTCTTT. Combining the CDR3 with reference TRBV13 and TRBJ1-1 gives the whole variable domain AAGVIQSPRHLIKEKRETATLKCYPIPRHDTVYWYQQGPGQDPQFLISFYEKMQSDKGSIPDRFSAQQFSDYHSELNMSSLELGDSALYFCASSPGQRNTEAFFGQGTRLTVV.